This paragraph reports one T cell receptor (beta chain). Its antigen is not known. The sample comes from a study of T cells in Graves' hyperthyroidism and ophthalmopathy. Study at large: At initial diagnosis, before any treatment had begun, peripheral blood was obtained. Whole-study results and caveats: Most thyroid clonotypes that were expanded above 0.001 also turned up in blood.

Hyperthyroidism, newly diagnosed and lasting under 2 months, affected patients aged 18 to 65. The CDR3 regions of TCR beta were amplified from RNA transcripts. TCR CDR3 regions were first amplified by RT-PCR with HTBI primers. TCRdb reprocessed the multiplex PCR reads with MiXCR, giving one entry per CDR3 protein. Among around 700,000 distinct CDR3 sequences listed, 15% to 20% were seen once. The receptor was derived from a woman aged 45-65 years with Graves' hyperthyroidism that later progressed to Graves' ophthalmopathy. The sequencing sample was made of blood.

The CDR3: CASEPGGLASGYTF. DNA of the CDR3: TGCGCCAGCGAGCCCGGGGGCCTAGCCTCTGGCTACACCTTC. This rearrangement joins TRBV10-2 to TRBJ1-2, with D possibly TRBD1 on 6 matching bases. The CDR3 has 14 amino acids. The germline V gene encodes CDR1 WSHSY and CDR2 SAAADI. V shed 8 bases and J shed 7 bases, with 20 bases lying between them.